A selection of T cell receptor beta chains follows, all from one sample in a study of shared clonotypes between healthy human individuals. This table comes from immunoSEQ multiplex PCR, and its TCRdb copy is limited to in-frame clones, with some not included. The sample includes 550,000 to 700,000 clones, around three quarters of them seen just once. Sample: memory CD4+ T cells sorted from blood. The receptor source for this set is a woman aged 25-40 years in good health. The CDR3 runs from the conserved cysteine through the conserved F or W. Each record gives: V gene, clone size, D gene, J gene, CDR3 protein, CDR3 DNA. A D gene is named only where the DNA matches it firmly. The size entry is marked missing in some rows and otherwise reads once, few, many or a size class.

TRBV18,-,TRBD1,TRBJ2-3,CASSPDTGGGTDTQYF,TGTGCCAGCTCACCAGATACAGGGGGAGGCACAGATACGCAGTATTTT
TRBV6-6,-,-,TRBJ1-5,CASSYSNRHQPQHF,TGTGCCAGCAGTTACTCGAACAGGCATCAGCCCCAGCATTTT
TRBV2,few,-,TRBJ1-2,CASSDQGTAGYTF,TGTGCCAGCAGTGACCAGGGGACGGCAGGCTACACCTTC
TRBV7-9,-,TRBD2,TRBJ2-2,CASSPRRGRVNTGELFF,TGTGCCAGCAGCCCTCGGCGGGGGAGGGTAAACACCGGGGAGCTGTTTTTT
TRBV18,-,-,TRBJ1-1,CASSLGINTEAFF,TGTGCCAGCTCACTCGGGATCAACACTGAAGCTTTCTTT
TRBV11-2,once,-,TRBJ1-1,CASSGWGKGTEAFF,TGTGCCAGCAGTGGGTGGGGCAAGGGCACTGAAGCTTTCTTT
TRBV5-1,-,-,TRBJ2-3,CASSINEGTYF,TGCGCCAGCAGCATAAACGAGGGGACGTATTTT
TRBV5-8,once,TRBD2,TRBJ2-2,CASSWADSGRAGTGELFF,TGTGCCAGCAGCTGGGCTGATAGCGGGAGGGCCGGCACCGGGGAGCTGTTTTTT
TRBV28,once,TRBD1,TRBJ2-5,CASALGGTGGETQYF,TGTGCCAGCGCGCTAGGAGGGACAGGGGGCGAGACCCAGTACTTC
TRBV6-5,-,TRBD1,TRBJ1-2,CASSRQGAHGYTF,TGTGCCAGCAGCCGACAGGGGGCGCATGGCTACACCTTC
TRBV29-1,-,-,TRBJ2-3,CSVTDFDFTDTQYF,TGCAGCGTTACGGACTTCGATTTCACAGATACGCAGTATTTT
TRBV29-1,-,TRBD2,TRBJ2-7,CSGLLAGGSEQYF,TGCAGCGGGCTCCTAGCGGGAGGTAGTGAGCAGTACTTC
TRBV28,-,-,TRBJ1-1,CASSLGGRTEAFF,TGTGCCAGCAGTCTTGGAGGGCGAACTGAAGCTTTCTTT
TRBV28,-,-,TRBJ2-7,CASVLTGGTYEQYF,TGTGCCAGCGTACTAACCGGAGGAACCTACGAGCAGTACTTC
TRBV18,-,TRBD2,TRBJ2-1,CASSLSSGRGAYNEQFF,TGTGCCAGCTCACTATCTAGCGGGAGAGGTGCCTACAATGAGCAGTTCTTC
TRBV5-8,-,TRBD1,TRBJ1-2,CASSLGDRGNYGYTF,TGTGCCAGCAGCTTGGGGGACAGGGGGAACTATGGCTACACCTTC
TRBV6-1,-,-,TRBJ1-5,CASSEGPGGHQPQHF,TGTGCCAGCAGTGAAGGGCCCGGGGGGCATCAGCCCCAGCATTTT
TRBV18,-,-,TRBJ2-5,CASSPRGAVETQYF,TGTGCCAGCTCACCACGCGGGGCCGTAGAGACCCAGTACTTC
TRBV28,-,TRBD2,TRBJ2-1,CASRYGLAGAYNEQFF,TGTGCCAGCAGATACGGACTAGCGGGAGCCTACAATGAGCAGTTCTTC
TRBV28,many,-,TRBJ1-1,CASSITGRGTEAFF,TGTGCCAGCAGCATAACAGGGAGAGGCACTGAAGCTTTCTTT
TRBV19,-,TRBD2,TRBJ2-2,CASSIAGGNTGELFF,TGTGCCAGTAGTATAGCGGGAGGTAACACCGGGGAGCTGTTTTTT
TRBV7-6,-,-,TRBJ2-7,CASSLRGEQYF,TGTGCCAGCAGTCTGAGAGGCGAGCAGTACTTC